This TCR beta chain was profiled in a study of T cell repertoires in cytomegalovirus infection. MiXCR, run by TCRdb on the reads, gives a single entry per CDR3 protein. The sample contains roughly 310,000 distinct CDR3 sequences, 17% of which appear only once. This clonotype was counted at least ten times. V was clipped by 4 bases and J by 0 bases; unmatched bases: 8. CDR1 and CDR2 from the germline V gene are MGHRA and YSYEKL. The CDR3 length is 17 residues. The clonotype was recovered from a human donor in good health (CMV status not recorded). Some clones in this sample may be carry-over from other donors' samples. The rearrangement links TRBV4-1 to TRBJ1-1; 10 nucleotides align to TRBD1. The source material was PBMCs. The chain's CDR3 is CASSRGQGRTMNTEAFF. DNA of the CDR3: TGCGCCAGCAGCCGGGGACAGGGGCGAACCATGAACACTGAAGCTTTCTTT.